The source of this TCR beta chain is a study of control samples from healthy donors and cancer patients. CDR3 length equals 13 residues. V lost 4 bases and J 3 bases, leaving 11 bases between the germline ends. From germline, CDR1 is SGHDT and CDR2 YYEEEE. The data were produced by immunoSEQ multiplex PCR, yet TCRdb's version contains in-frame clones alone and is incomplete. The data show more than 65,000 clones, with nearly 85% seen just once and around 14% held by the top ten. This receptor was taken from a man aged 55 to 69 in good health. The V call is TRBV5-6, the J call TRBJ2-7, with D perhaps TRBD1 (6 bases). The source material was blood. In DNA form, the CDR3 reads TGTGCCAGCAGCCCCAGACAGGACTACGAGCAGTACTTC. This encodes CASSPRQDYEQYF.